One sample yielded the 3 T cell receptor beta chains listed below, sequenced in a study of cytomegalovirus exposure and HLA in healthy donors. The PCR had 60 Vbeta and 13 Jbeta primers. Repertoires were generated with immunoSEQ multiplex PCR, while TCRdb's copy carries only in-frame clones and drops some. This sample has under 75,000 clones; roughly 81% occur once, and the top ten carry roughly 10%. Sequences were obtained from PBMCs. These receptors all come from a human donor in good health.

The chain has TRBV5-1 and TRBJ1-1, with no clear D. The germline gives CDR1 SGHRS, CDR2 YFSETQ. V lost 4 bases to trimming and J lost 7 bases, with 17 bases between them. This CDR3 has 14 residues. The CDR3 is CASSGGGSACEAFF. The CDR3, as DNA: TGCGCCAGCAGCGGTGGAGGCTCAGCTTGTGAAGCTTTCTTT.

V gene TRBV18 combines with J gene TRBJ2-5; D unresolved. V lost 6 bases, J lost 0 bases, and 5 bases lay in between. In germline, CDR1 is KGHSH, CDR2 LQKENI. The CDR3 contains 12 residues. As DNA, the CDR3 is TGTGCCAGCTCCTCGTACCAAGAGACCCAGTACTTC. This encodes CASSSYQETQYF.

The J gene is TRBJ2-7, the V gene TRBV7-3, with TRBD2 as a possible D gene (6 bases). The CDR3 length is 13 residues. Germline V gene data show CDR1 as SGHTA and CDR2 as FQGTGA. Trimming took 4 bases from V and 3 from J, leaving 10 bases between them. The CDR3 sequence: CASSSAGGYEQYF. For the CDR3, the DNA is TGTGCCAGCAGCTCCGCCGGGGGCTACGAGCAGTACTTC.